Listed here are 21 T cell receptor beta chains from one sample, sequenced in a study of cytomegalovirus exposure and HLA in healthy donors. The PCR contained 60 Vbeta and 13 Jbeta primers. Profiled with immunoSEQ multiplex PCR; TCRdb holds only in-frame clones, not every one. The sample contains 110,000 to 150,000 clones, approximately 83% of which appear only once. Sequencing was performed on PBMCs. The source of these receptors is a man in his forties in good health and CMV-seropositive.

The CDR3 nucleotides are TGTGCCAGCAGCTTTTCCCGTGGGGGGGGCTACGAGCAGTACTTC. Encoded protein: CASSFSRGGGYEQYF. This chain connects TRBV7-9 to TRBJ2-7, with 7 bases lining up with TRBD2. Germline-derived CDR1 and CDR2 are SEHNR and FQNEAQ (reference sequence). The CDR3 contains 15 residues. V was pared by 3 bases and J by 3 bases, with 8 bases of the junction left unmatched.

This clone was seen more than once but under ten times. V and J are TRBV19 and TRBJ1-4; D is undetermined. Trimming took 1 base from V and 5 from J, leaving 11 bases between them. CDR3 length equals 15 residues. Germline CDR1 is LNHDA and CDR2 is SQIVND (reference sequence). The CDR3 nucleotides read TGTGCCAGTAGTATAGGTGCCTGGAGGAATGAAAAACTGTTTTTT. Translated, it gives CASSIGAWRNEKLFF.

This rearrangement joins TRBV6-1 to TRBJ2-7, with TRBD2 as a possible D gene (5 bases). Trimming stripped 2 bases from V and 12 bases from J, with 17 bases between. The CDR3 has 13 residues. Germline V gene data show CDR1 as MNHNS and CDR2 as SASEGT. CDR3 in DNA: TGTGCCAGCAGTGAACTGCGGGCCATGGGGTTGTACTTC. It yields the protein CASSELRAMGLYF.

The CDR3 DNA is TGTGCCAGCAGCTTAGATCTTGGCGGTAACTATGGCTACACCTTC. Translation gives CASSLDLGGNYGYTF. The chain uses TRBV11-3 and TRBJ1-2, with no clear D. Germline assignment: CDR1 SGHNT and CDR2 YENEEA. The CDR3 sequence is 15 residues long. V was pared by 0 bases and J by 1 base, with 9 bases between.

The chain employs TRBV13 and TRBJ2-1, with D possibly TRBD1 on 5 matching bases. With 6 bases removed from V and 8 bases from J, the gap between germline ends came to 14 bases. Germline assignment: CDR1 PRHDT and CDR2 FYEKMQ (reference sequence). This CDR3 region has 13 residues. CDR3 protein: CASRPPGHHEQFF. CDR3 coding DNA: TGTGCCAGCAGACCGCCAGGGCACCATGAGCAGTTCTTC.

Only one count was recorded for this clone. This chain uses TRBV7-6 with TRBJ1-4; the match to TRBD1 covers 9 bases. V dropped 5 bases and J dropped 8; count of bases not matched to a gene: 12. CDR1 SGHVS and CDR2 FNYEAQ come from the germline V gene. The CDR3 runs to 16 residues. The DNA for the CDR3 is TGTGCCAGCAGCCCCACCGGGACAGGGTTTGGCGAAAAACTGTTTTTT. Translation gives CASSPTGTGFGEKLFF.

This clone was recorded once. Other DNA sequences from this sample encode an identical CDR3 as well. The chain couples TRBV5-1 to TRBJ1-5; tentatively, D is TRBD1 (6 bases). CDR1 and CDR2 (germline): SGHRS, YFSETQ. The CDR3 covers 14 residues. The V end was cut by 0 bases, the J end by 6 bases, with 10 bases between. CDR3: CASSLEGRGQPQHF. The DNA of the CDR3 is TGCGCCAGCAGCTTGGAGGGCAGGGGTCAGCCCCAGCATTTT.

This clone turned up a few times. Written as DNA, the CDR3 is TGTGCCTGGAGGGCCTGGGAGCCCTACAATGAGCAGTTCTTC. It is translated as CAWRAWEPYNEQFF. The rearrangement uses TRBV30 and TRBJ2-1; weak D call: TRBD2 (5 bases). CDR3 length: 14 amino acids. The germline V gene has CDR1 GTSNPN and CDR2 SVGIG (reference sequence). The germline V and J ends were trimmed by 3 bases and 2 bases, with 11 bases remaining between them.

In this sample, this clone turned up a few times. V usage is TRBV27 and J usage is TRBJ2-5, with D maybe TRBD2 (7 bases). V was trimmed by 8 bases and J by 5 bases, leaving 15 bases between them. The CDR3 runs to 13 residues. In germline, CDR1 is MNHEY, CDR2 SMNVEV (reference sequence). The DNA for the CDR3 is TGTGCCAGCGGATTACAGGGAGGGGAGACCCAGTACTTC. Encoded protein: CASGLQGGETQYF.

The chain links TRBV30 to TRBJ2-1, with a weak D call TRBD2 (6 bases). V was trimmed by 2 bases and J by 0 bases, leaving 8 bases between them. This CDR3 spans 14 amino acids. Per the germline V gene, CDR1 is GTSNPN and CDR2 is SVGIG (reference sequence). CDR3 nucleotide sequence: TGTGCCTGGAGTTGGGGAGGCTCCTACAATGAGCAGTTCTTC. Residues: CAWSWGGSYNEQFF.

V is TRBV5-1 and J is TRBJ1-1, with D perhaps TRBD1 (6 bases). Germline loops: CDR1 SGHRS, CDR2 YFSETQ. The germline V and J ends were trimmed by 2 bases and 4 bases, with 15 bases remaining between them. The CDR3 runs to 15 residues. CDR3 sequence: CASSFSTGGTTEAFF. Here the CDR3 DNA reads TGCGCCAGCAGCTTCTCTACGGGGGGCACCACTGAAGCTTTCTTT.

The chain is built from TRBV2 and TRBJ1-3; 11 positions agree with TRBD1. The CDR3 extends over 17 amino acids. Trimming took 6 bases from V and 4 from J; bases not matched to a gene: 11. Per the germline V gene, CDR1 is SNHLY and CDR2 is FYNNEI. CDR3 DNA sequence: TGTGCCAGCAGCCCCCAAGGACAGGGGGCTGCCGGAAACACCATATATTTT. Encoded protein: CASSPQGQGAAGNTIYF.

The chain links TRBV7-7 to TRBJ2-3; 10 positions match TRBD1. The CDR3 is 16 amino acids. V lost 5 bases, J lost 4 bases, and 9 bases stayed unmatched. Germline CDR1 SSHAT, CDR2 FNYEAQ (reference sequence). The CDR3 here is CASSPIRTGGADTQYF. The CDR3 DNA is TGTGCCAGCAGCCCAATTAGGACAGGGGGAGCAGATACGCAGTATTTT.

In its sample, this clone was seen a few times. The chain links TRBV30 to TRBJ1-6; TRBD1 aligns across 7 bases. The CDR3 loop spans 13 amino acids. With 5 bases clipped from V and 5 bases from J, the junction kept 3 bases outside the gene matches. Looked up from germline, CDR1 is GTSNPN and CDR2 is SVGIG (reference sequence). The CDR3 DNA reads TGTGCCTGGCAGGGACAGCATAATTCACCCCTCCACTTT. Protein product: CAWQGQHNSPLHF.

This clone came up a few times. The chain couples TRBV29-1 to TRBJ2-7; no clear D gene. Trimming took off 1 base at V and 0 bases at J, with 7 bases between the two ends. Germline lookup yields CDR1 SQVTM and CDR2 ANQGSEA. This CDR3 spans 13 amino acids. The DNA for the CDR3 is TGCAGCGTTGAAGCGAGCCACTCCTACGAGCAGTACTTC. Protein product: CSVEASHSYEQYF.

The chain links TRBV4-2 to TRBJ2-1, with 10 bases that match TRBD1. CDR1 LGHNA and CDR2 YNFKEQ come from the germline V gene. J gave up 6 bases and V 4 bases, and 6 bases lay outside the gene matches. The CDR3 is 15 residues long. CDR3 coding DNA: TGTGCCAGCAGCCTCCGGGGACAGGGGTTCAATGAGCAGTTCTTC. Residues: CASSLRGQGFNEQFF.

This clone has only a few counts. This chain links TRBV2 with TRBJ2-7; TRBD1 aligns across 7 bases. Trimming cost V 8 bases and J 7 bases; bases outside gene matches: 8. CDR1 and CDR2 from the germline V gene are SNHLY and FYNNEI. The CDR3 covers 12 residues. CDR3 sequence: CASSGQLWEQYF. Here the CDR3 DNA reads TGTGCCAGCTCGGGACAGCTGTGGGAGCAGTACTTC.

The chain uses TRBV6-6 and TRBJ2-5; TRBD2 matches 9 bases. Losses at the gene ends were 6 bases for V and 4 bases for J; bases not matched to a gene: 6. This CDR3 is built from 14 residues. CDR1 is MNHNY and CDR2 is SVGAGI in the germline V gene (reference sequence). For the CDR3, the DNA is TGTGCCAGCAGCACCCTAGCGGGAAGAGAGACCCAGTACTTC. It yields the protein CASSTLAGRETQYF.

DNA of the CDR3: TGTGCCTGGAGTACTTTCGGACTAGTTCCGGCCCAGTACTTC. It encodes CAWSTFGLVPAQYF. The chain employs TRBV30 and TRBJ2-5; 7 bases are shared with TRBD2. V lost 2 bases and J lost 9; bases outside the gene matches: 12. The CDR3 covers 14 residues. Germline V CDR1 and CDR2: GTSNPN, SVGIG (reference sequence).

The chain employs TRBV19 and TRBJ1-1; 9 bases map to TRBD1. V lost 6 bases, J lost 6 bases, and 5 bases stayed unmatched. CDR1 and CDR2 from the germline V gene are LNHDA and SQIVND (reference sequence). The CDR3 is made up of 13 amino acids. The CDR3 loop reads CASSRQGDAEAFF. In DNA, the CDR3 is TGTGCCAGTAGCCGACAGGGGGACGCTGAAGCTTTCTTT. Based on the CDR3 plus reference TRBV19 and TRBJ1-1, the full variable domain is DGGITQSPKYLFRKEGQNVTLSCEQNLNHDAMYWYRQDPGQGLRLIYYSQIVNDFQKGDIAEGYSVSREKKESFPLTVTSAQKNPTAFYLCASSRQGDAEAFFGQGTRLTVV.

The chain employs TRBV6-5 and TRBJ1-5, with TRBD1 as a possible D gene (5 bases). The ends were cut back, 5 bases at V and 0 bases at J, with 5 bases in the middle. The CDR3 is 13 amino acids. Looked up from germline, CDR1 is MNHEY and CDR2 is SVGAGI. CDR3 DNA sequence: TGTGCCAGCAGTAGGGGTAGCAATCAGCCCCAGCATTTT. Translation gives CASSRGSNQPQHF.